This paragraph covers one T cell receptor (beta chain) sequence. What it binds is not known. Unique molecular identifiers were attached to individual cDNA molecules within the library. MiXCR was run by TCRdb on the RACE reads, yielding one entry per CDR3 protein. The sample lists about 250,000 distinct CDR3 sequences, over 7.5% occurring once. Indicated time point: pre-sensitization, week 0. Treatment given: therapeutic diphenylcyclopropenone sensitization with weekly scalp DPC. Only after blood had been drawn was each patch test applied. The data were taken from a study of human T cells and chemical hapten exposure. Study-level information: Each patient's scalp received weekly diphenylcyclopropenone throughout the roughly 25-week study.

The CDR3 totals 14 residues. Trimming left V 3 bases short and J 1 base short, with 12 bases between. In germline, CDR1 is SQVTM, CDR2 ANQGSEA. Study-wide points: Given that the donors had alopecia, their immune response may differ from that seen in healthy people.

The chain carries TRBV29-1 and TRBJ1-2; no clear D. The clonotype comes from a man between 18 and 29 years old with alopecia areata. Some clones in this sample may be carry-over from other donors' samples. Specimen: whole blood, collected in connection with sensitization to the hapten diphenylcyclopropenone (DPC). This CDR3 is CSVDMGSLNYGYTF. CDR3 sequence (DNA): TGCAGCGTTGATATGGGTTCCCTTAACTATGGCTACACCTTC.